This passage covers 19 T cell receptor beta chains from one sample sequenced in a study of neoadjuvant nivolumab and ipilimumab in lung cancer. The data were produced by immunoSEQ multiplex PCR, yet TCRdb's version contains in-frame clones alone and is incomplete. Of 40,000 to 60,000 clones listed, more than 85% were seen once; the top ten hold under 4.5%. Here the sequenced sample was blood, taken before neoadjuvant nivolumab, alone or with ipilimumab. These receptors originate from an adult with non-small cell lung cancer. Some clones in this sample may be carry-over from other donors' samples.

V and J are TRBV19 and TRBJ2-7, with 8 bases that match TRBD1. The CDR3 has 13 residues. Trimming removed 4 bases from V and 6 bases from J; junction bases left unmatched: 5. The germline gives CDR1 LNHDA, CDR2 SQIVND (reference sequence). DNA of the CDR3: TGTGCCAGTAGTACGGGACAGGTGGGCGAGCAGTACTTC. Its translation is CASSTGQVGEQYF.

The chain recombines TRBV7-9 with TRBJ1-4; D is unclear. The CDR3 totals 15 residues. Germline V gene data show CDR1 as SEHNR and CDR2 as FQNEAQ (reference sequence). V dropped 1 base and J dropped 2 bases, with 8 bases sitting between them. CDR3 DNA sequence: TGTGCCAGCAGCTTAGACGGGGTGACTAATGAAAAACTGTTTTTT. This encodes CASSLDGVTNEKLFF.

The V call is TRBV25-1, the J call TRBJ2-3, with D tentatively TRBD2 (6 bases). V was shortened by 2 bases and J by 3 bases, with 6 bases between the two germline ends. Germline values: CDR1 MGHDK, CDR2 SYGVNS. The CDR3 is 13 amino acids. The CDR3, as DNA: TGTGCCAGCAGTGAAAGCGGGACAGATACGCAGTATTTT. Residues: CASSESGTDTQYF.

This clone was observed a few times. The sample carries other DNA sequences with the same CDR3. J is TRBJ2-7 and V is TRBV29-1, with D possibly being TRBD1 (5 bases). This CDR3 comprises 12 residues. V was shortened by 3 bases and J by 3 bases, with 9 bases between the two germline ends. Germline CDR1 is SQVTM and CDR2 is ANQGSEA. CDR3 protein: CSVETADYEQYF. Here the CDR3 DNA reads TGCAGCGTTGAGACAGCAGACTACGAGCAGTACTTC.

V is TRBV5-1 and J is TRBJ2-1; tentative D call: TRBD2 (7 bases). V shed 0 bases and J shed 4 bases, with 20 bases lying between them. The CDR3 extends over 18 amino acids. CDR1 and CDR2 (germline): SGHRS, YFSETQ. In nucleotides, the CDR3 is TGCGCCAGCAGCTTGGCCATCAGCGGGACATTCCTTTACAATGAGCAGTTCTTC. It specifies CASSLAISGTFLYNEQFF. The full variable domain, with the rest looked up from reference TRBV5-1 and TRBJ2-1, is KAGVTQTPRYLIKTRGQQVTLSCSPISGHRSVSWYQQTPGQGLQFLFEYFSETQRNKGNFPGRFSGRQFSNSRSEMNVSTLELGDSALYLCASSLAISGTFLYNEQFFGPGTRLTVL.

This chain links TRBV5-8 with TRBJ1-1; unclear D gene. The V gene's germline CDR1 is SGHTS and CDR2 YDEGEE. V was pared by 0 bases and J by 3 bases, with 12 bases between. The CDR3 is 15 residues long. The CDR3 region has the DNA TGTGCCAGCAGCTTGGCCGTGGCCTCGTACACTGAAGCTTTCTTT. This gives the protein CASSLAVASYTEAFF.

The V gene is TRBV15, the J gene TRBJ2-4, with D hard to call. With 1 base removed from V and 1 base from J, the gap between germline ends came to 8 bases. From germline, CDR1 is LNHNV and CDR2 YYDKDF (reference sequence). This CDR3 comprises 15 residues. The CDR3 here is CATSRGKGAKNIQYF. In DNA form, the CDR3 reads TGTGCCACCAGCAGAGGCAAGGGTGCCAAAAACATTCAGTACTTC.

CDR3 sequence: CASSGLSSELAKNIQYF. In DNA form, the CDR3 reads TGTGCCAGCAGTGGGCTCAGCTCTGAGCTAGCCAAAAACATTCAGTACTTC. The chain couples TRBV2 to TRBJ2-4; D remains unclear. The V gene lost 4 bases and the J gene lost 0 bases, with 16 bases spanning the gap. The V gene's germline CDR1 is SNHLY and CDR2 FYNNEI. The CDR3 contains 17 residues.

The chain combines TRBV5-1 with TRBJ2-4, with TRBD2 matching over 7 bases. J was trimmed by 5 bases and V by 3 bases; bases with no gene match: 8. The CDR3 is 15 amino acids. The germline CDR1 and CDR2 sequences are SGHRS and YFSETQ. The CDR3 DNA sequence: TGCGCCAGCAGCTCGGGAGGATTAGGTCAAAACATTCAGTACTTC. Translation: CASSSGGLGQNIQYF.

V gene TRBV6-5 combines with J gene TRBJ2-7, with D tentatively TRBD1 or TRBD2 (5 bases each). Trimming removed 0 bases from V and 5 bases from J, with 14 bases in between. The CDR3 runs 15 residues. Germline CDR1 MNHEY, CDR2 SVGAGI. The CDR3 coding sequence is TGTGCCAGCAGTTACTCGGGGCAGGGAGCGCACGAGCAGTACTTC. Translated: CASSYSGQGAHEQYF.

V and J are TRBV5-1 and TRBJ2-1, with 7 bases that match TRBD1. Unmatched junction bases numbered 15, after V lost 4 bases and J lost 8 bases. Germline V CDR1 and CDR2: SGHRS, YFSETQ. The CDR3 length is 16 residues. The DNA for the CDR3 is TGCGCCAGCAGCCCCACAGGGGAACTCGGGAATGATGAGCAGTTCTTC. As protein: CASSPTGELGNDEQFF.

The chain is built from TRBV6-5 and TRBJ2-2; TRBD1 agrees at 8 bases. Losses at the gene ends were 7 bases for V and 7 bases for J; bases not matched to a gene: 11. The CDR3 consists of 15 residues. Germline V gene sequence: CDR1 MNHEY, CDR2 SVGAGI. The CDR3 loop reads CASNTKQGAGGELFF. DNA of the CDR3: TGTGCCAGCAATACAAAGCAGGGGGCCGGCGGGGAGCTGTTTTTT.

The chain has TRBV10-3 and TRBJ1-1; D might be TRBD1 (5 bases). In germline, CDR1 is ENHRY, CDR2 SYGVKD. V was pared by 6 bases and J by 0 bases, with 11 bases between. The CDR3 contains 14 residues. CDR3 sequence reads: CAIRDTVLNTEAFF. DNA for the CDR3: TGTGCCATCAGGGACACTGTCCTGAACACTGAAGCTTTCTTT.

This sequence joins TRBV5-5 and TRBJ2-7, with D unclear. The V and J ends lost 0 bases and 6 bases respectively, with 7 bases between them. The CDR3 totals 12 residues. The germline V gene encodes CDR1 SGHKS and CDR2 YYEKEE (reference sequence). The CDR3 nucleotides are TGTGCCAGCAGCTTGGGGTTGGGCGAGCAGTACTTC. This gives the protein CASSLGLGEQYF.

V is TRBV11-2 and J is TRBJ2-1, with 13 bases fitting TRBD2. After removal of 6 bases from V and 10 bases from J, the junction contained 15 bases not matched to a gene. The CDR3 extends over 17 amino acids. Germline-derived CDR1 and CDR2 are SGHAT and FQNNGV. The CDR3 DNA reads TGTGCCAGCAGTCTGGGACTAGCGGGATCACTGGAGCAGGAGCAGTTCTTC. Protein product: CASSLGLAGSLEQEQFF.

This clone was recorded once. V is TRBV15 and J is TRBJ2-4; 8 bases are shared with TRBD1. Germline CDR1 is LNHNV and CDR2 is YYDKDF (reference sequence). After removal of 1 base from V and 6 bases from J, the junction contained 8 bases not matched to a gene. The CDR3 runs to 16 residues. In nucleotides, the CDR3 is TGTGCCACCAGCAGAGTTCAGGGGGCGCGTGGAAACATTCAGTACTTC. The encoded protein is CATSRVQGARGNIQYF.

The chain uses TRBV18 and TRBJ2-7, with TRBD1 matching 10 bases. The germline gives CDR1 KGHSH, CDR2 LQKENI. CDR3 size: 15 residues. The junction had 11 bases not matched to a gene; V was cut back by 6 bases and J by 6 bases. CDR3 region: CASSITGTGAAEQYF. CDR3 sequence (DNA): TGTGCCAGCTCTATTACCGGGACAGGGGCCGCCGAGCAGTACTTC.

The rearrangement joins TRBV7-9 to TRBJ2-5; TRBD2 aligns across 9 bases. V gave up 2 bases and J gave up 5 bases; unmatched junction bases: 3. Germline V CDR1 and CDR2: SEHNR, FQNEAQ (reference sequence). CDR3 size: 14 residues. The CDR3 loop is CASSLSGRRETQYF. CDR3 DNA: TGTGCCAGCAGCTTAAGCGGGAGGAGGGAGACCCAGTACTTC.

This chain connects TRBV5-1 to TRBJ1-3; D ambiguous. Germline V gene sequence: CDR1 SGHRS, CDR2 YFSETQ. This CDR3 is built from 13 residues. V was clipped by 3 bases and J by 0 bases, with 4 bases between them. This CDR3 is CASSWSSGNTIYF. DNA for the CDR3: TGCGCCAGCAGCTGGAGCTCTGGAAACACCATATATTTT.